This T cell receptor (beta chain) was identified in a study of blood T cell repertoires in COVID-19. Across the study: From the United States, Italy and Spain came samples of acute and convalescent COVID-19. PBMCs, B-cell-depleted T cells, or T cells provided the cDNA or gDNA that made up the material.

Germline loops: CDR1 SGHVS, CDR2 FQNEAQ. The V and J ends lost 5 bases and 6 bases, in that order; junction bases with no gene match: 15. The CDR3 runs to 16 residues. As originally analysed: The authors estimated nucleated cell counts from reference gene primer amplification. Clones were sequenced by immunoSEQ multiplex PCR, and TCRdb holds only the in-frame ones, with some missing. The D gene and trimming were derived from the DNA, and the V and J assignments and clone size from that table. Among hundreds of thousands of clones listed, around 89% were seen once. Sequenced material: peripheral blood. This sequence was found in a man aged 35 to 55 with acute or convalescent COVID-19. The chain uses TRBV7-8 and TRBJ1-2, with 7 bases matching TRBD1. CDR3 nucleotide sequence: TGTGCCAGCAGCACCAGCCCTACTACAGGGGTAAATGGCTACACCTTC. Encoded protein: CASSTSPTTGVNGYTF.